This T cell receptor beta chain was identified during a study of blood T cell repertoires in COVID-19. Study-level background: COVID-19 samples from acute and convalescent phases originated in the United States, Italy and Spain. T cells, B-cell-depleted T cells, or PBMCs supplied cDNA or gDNA.

Authors' analysis steps: The assay estimated nucleated cells by amplifying reference gene primers. Produced via immunoSEQ multiplex PCR; TCRdb's table is partial and in-frame only. V, J and clone size are those of that table, while D and trimming were read from the DNA. The sample records over 250,000 clones, almost 85% being singletons. This CDR3 spans 15 amino acids. V was trimmed by 10 bases and J by 4 bases, leaving 19 bases between them. Germline V lookup: CDR1 MDHEN, CDR2 SYDVKM. Sequencing was carried out using peripheral blood. The TCR comes from a man over 45 with active or convalescent COVID-19. The gene calls are TRBV28 and TRBJ1-4, with a possible D match to TRBD1 (5 bases). CDR3 nucleotides: TGTGCCACCATGGGAGGTGTTGGGGGTAATGAAAAACTGTTTTTT. Translated: CATMGGVGGNEKLFF.